This TCR beta chain is drawn from a study of quantifying T cell responses using KT2 cells. For the study at large: RNA was reverse transcribed with TCR alpha and beta constant-region primers.

Deletions cut 5 bases from V and 0 bases from J, with 14 bases between. CDR1 SGHTA and CDR2 FQGTGA come from the germline V gene. CDR3 length: 16 amino acids. Fixed numbers of PBMC received varying amounts of KT2 cells. This clonotype was detected many times. The cDNA 3' end received a ligated oligonucleotide with a UMI. The first PCR ran around 4 cycles with an equimolar RC1.1 and RC1.2 beta primer mix. TCRdb recomputed calls from the UMI-ligation and nested PCR reads with MiXCR, one row per CDR3 protein. This table has about 33,000 distinct CDR3 sequences, 10% appearing once. The receptor was isolated from a human donor. The chain is built from TRBV7-3 and TRBJ2-1; a weak D match, TRBD1 (5 bases). The material sequenced was PBMCs spiked with cells of the T cell clone KT2. CDR3 DNA sequence: TGTGCCAGCAGCCCAGACAGATACTCCTCCTACAATGAGCAGTTCTTC. Translation: CASSPDRYSSYNEQFF.